The 23 T cell receptor beta chains below were found in one sample sequenced in a study of cytomegalovirus exposure and HLA in healthy donors. The primer mix had 60 Vbeta and 13 Jbeta primers. Here immunoSEQ multiplex PCR was the method, and the copy in TCRdb shows in-frame clones only, minus some. The sample records about 100,000 clones, 65% to 80% being singletons. Sequenced input: PBMCs. Source of these receptors: a woman aged 45-60 years in good health and CMV-seropositive.

The chain uses TRBV18 and TRBJ1-3; no definite D call. This CDR3 spans 16 amino acids. The germline V gene has CDR1 KGHSH and CDR2 LQKENI. V shed 0 bases and J shed 0 bases, with 9 bases lying between them. This CDR3 is CASSPPNHSSGNTIYF. The CDR3 bases are TGTGCCAGCTCACCACCGAATCACTCCTCTGGAAACACCATATATTTT.

This sequence joins TRBV7-3 and TRBJ2-1, with D tentatively TRBD1 (5 bases). Germline lookup yields CDR1 SGHTA and CDR2 FQGTGA. V dropped 1 base and J dropped 7 bases, with 11 bases sitting between them. CDR3 size: 14 residues. This CDR3 reads CASSLRTNRNEQFF. The CDR3 nucleotides are TGTGCCAGCAGCTTAAGGACAAATCGAAATGAGCAGTTCTTC.

The J gene is TRBJ2-1, the V gene TRBV2, with a tentative D call TRBD1 (6 bases). Germline values: CDR1 SNHLY, CDR2 FYNNEI. There are 14 residues in the CDR3. Trimming left V 4 bases short and J 12 bases short, with 19 bases between. CDR3 amino acids: CASSGDTGLGGQFF. CDR3 DNA sequence: TGTGCCAGCAGTGGGGACACAGGGTTAGGAGGGCAGTTCTTC.

The chain has TRBV28 and TRBJ2-7, with TRBD1 matching 10 bases. Looked up from germline, CDR1 is MDHEN and CDR2 is SYDVKM. The CDR3 extends over 17 amino acids. The junction had 16 bases not matched to a gene; V was cut back by 6 bases and J by 5 bases. CDR3 bases: TGTGCCAGCAGACACCACACCTCGGACAGGGGGTCAGACGAGCAGTACTTC. Translating it yields CASRHHTSDRGSDEQYF.

This clone showed up just a few times. The chain recombines TRBV2 with TRBJ1-5; the match to TRBD1 covers 8 bases. Looked up from germline, CDR1 is SNHLY and CDR2 is FYNNEI. This CDR3 is 14 amino acids long. V shed 8 bases and J 7 bases; nucleotides not matched to a gene: 10. The chain's CDR3 is CASVDRGLEQPQHF. In DNA, the CDR3 is TGTGCCAGCGTCGACAGGGGCCTAGAGCAGCCCCAGCATTTT.

V usage is TRBV29-1 and J usage is TRBJ1-5; 7 nucleotides line up with TRBD1. The CDR3 sequence is 14 residues long. Germline-derived CDR1 and CDR2 are SQVTM and ANQGSEA. Trimming took 2 bases from V and 2 from J; bases not matched to a gene: 3. This CDR3 reads CSVETGAGNQPQHF. The DNA of the CDR3 is TGCAGCGTTGAAACAGGGGCTGGCAATCAGCCCCAGCATTTT.

The V gene is TRBV27, the J gene TRBJ1-5; possible D gene TRBD1, 6 bases. The germline CDR1 and CDR2 sequences are MNHEY and SMNVEV (reference sequence). This CDR3 has 13 residues. The V end was cut by 5 bases, the J end by 6 bases, with 11 bases between. CDR3 nucleotide sequence: TGTGCCAGCAGTCTAGGGGGAAGTCAGCCCCAGCATTTT. Encoded protein: CASSLGGSQPQHF.

The chain joins TRBV6-5 to TRBJ1-2, with D unclear. There are 13 residues in the CDR3. Trimming removed 7 bases from V and 4 bases from J, with 13 bases in between. Germline V gene sequence: CDR1 MNHEY, CDR2 SVGAGI. The CDR3 bases are TGTGCCAGCAAGACGGGTGGCGGCTATGGCTACACCTTC. Translating gives CASKTGGGYGYTF.

This clone was detected only a few times. CDR3 DNA: TGTGCCAGCAGCCCCGCGCAGGGTCGTGGCCTCTATGGCTACACCTTC. This codes for CASSPAQGRGLYGYTF. This chain links TRBV7-6 with TRBJ1-2; TRBD1 might be the D (5 bases). This CDR3 has 16 residues. CDR1 is SGHVS and CDR2 is FNYEAQ in the germline V gene. V dropped 5 bases and J dropped 4 bases, with 20 bases sitting between them.

There are a few counts of this clone. This chain uses TRBV19 with TRBJ2-7; D is possibly TRBD1 (7 bases). CDR1 and CDR2 (germline): LNHDA, SQIVND (reference sequence). V was trimmed by 4 bases and J by 7 bases, leaving 26 bases between them. The CDR3 spans 17 residues. CDR3 coding DNA: TGTGCCAGTAGTACCAAACAGGGGAGCCGGCGGGATAGGGAGCAGTACTTC. This gives the protein CASSTKQGSRRDREQYF.

The chain joins TRBV19 to TRBJ2-5; D not resolved. V lost 1 base, J lost 2 bases, and 8 bases lay in between. This CDR3 contains 14 residues. Germline V CDR1 and CDR2: LNHDA, SQIVND (reference sequence). The chain's CDR3 is CASSIGASQETQYF. CDR3 nucleotide sequence: TGTGCCAGTAGTATAGGGGCTTCTCAAGAGACCCAGTACTTC.

In this sample, this clone turned up a few times. This sequence joins TRBV27 and TRBJ1-6; D not certain. Looked up from germline, CDR1 is MNHEY and CDR2 is SMNVEV (reference sequence). The CDR3 spans 13 residues. Trimming took off 5 bases at V and 5 bases at J, with 7 bases between the two ends. The CDR3 is CASSPFHNSPLHF. The CDR3 DNA sequence: TGTGCCAGCAGTCCCTTCCATAATTCACCCCTCCACTTT.

The chain employs TRBV9 and TRBJ1-4; the match to TRBD1 covers 7 bases. The CDR3 spans 16 residues. The V gene end was trimmed by 3 bases and the J gene end by 1 base; junction bases not matched to a gene: 6. The germline gives CDR1 SGDLS, CDR2 YYNGEE. The CDR3 spells CASSGGGARTNEKLFF. As DNA, the CDR3 is TGTGCCAGCAGCGGAGGGGGCGCGAGAACTAATGAAAAACTGTTTTTT.

The chain couples TRBV11-2 to TRBJ2-3; weak D call: TRBD2 (5 bases). The CDR3 sequence is 15 residues long. CDR1 is SGHAT and CDR2 is FQNNGV in the germline V gene. The ends were cut back, 5 bases at V and 0 bases at J, with 12 bases in the middle. CDR3 sequence: CASSPGLVSTDTQYF. The CDR3, as DNA: TGTGCCAGCAGCCCCGGACTGGTTAGCACAGATACGCAGTATTTT.

The chain employs TRBV29-1 and TRBJ2-2, with D unresolved. Trimming removed 6 bases from V and 5 bases from J, with 16 bases in between. This CDR3 is 14 amino acids long. CDR1 and CDR2 (germline): SQVTM, ANQGSEA. The CDR3 coding sequence is TGCAGCGTCCCCACGGGTATCGGGACCGGGGAGCTGTTTTTT. It specifies CSVPTGIGTGELFF.

This clone showed up just a few times. CDR3 in amino acids: CASRDRGSSVVSTEAFF. The CDR3 bases are TGTGCCAGCAGGGACAGGGGGTCCAGCGTTGTGAGTACTGAAGCTTTCTTT. The V gene is TRBV2, the J gene TRBJ1-1; 10 positions match TRBD1. J lost 5 bases, V lost 6 bases, and 15 bases had no gene match. Germline V gives CDR1 SNHLY, CDR2 FYNNEI. The CDR3 is made up of 17 amino acids.

J is TRBJ2-1 and V is TRBV14, with TRBD1 identical over 8 bases. The V gene's germline CDR1 is SGHDN and CDR2 FVKESK. This CDR3 has 17 residues. The junction had 6 bases not matched to a gene; V was cut back by 0 bases and J by 2 bases. CDR3 DNA sequence: TGTGCCAGCAGCCAAGATTGGGTGACAGGGGCCTACAATGAGCAGTTCTTC. Protein product: CASSQDWVTGAYNEQFF.

On this clone: This sample also contains other DNA sequences that code for the same CDR3. The chain has TRBV5-4 and TRBJ1-5; 10 positions match TRBD1. The CDR3 has 18 residues. Trimming removed 3 bases from V and 0 bases from J; junction bases left unmatched: 9. Germline assignment: CDR1 SGHNT and CDR2 YYREEE (reference sequence). This CDR3 is CASSSLDRGYYSNQPQHF. CDR3 nucleotide sequence: TGTGCCAGCAGCTCGTTGGACAGGGGGTACTATAGCAATCAGCCCCAGCATTTT.

The V call is TRBV7-9, the J call TRBJ1-2, with TRBD1 identical over 10 bases. The ends lost 5 bases at V and 8 bases at J; junction bases unmatched: 8. CDR1 SEHNR and CDR2 FQNEAQ come from the germline V gene (reference sequence). CDR3 length: 14 residues. Here the CDR3 DNA reads TGTGCCAGCAGCCCACCCCTGACAGGGGGCGGCTACACCTTC. Translation gives CASSPPLTGGGYTF.

This clone was seen more than once but under ten times. V and J are TRBV5-6 and TRBJ1-2; D unresolved. The germline gives CDR1 SGHDT, CDR2 YYEEEE. This CDR3 contains 15 residues. V was pared by 1 base and J by 3 bases, with 13 bases between. The CDR3 coding sequence is TGTGCCAGCAGCTTGAGCACAAGGGAGGACTATGGCTACACCTTC. Residues: CASSLSTREDYGYTF.

The chain links TRBV6-5 to TRBJ1-2, with 10 bases that match TRBD1. Germline V gene sequence: CDR1 MNHEY, CDR2 SVGAGI. The trim removed 2 bases at V and 5 bases at J, leaving 8 bases unmatched. This CDR3 contains 16 residues. The CDR3: CASSYADRGRPYGYTF. CDR3 nucleotide sequence: TGTGCCAGCAGTTACGCAGACAGGGGGCGTCCTTATGGCTACACCTTC.

This clone was found once. The chain carries TRBV10-3 and TRBJ2-3, with 11 nucleotides matching TRBD2. Trimming removed 2 bases from V and 5 bases from J; junction bases left unmatched: 6. This CDR3 region has 16 residues. In germline, CDR1 is ENHRY, CDR2 SYGVKD. The CDR3 bases are TGTGCCATCAGTGAGGCCGGGACTAGCGGTCTAGATACGCAGTATTTT. The encoded protein is CAISEAGTSGLDTQYF.

This clone came up once. The V gene is TRBV19, the J gene TRBJ2-2, with 9 bases aligning to TRBD1. Germline V lookup: CDR1 LNHDA, CDR2 SQIVND (reference sequence). After removal of 9 bases from V and 2 bases from J, the junction contained 7 bases not matched to a gene. CDR3 length: 15 amino acids. This chain's CDR3 is CASWRGQGNTGELFF. CDR3 nucleotide sequence: TGTGCCAGCTGGAGGGGACAGGGTAACACCGGGGAGCTGTTTTTT.